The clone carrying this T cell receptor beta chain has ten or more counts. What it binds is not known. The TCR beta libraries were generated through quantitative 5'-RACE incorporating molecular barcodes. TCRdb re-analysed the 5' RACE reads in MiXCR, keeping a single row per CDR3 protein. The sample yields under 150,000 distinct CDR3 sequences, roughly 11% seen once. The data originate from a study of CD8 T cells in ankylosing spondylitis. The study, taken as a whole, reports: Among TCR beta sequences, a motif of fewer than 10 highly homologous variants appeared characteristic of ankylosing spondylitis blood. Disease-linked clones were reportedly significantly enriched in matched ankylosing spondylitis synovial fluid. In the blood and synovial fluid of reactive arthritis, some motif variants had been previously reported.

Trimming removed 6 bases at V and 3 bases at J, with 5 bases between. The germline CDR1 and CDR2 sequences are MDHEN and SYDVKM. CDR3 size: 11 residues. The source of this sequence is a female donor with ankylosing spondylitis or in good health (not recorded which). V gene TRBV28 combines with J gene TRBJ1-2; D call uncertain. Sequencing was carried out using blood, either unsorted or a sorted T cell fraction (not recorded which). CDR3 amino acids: CASRKDYGYTF. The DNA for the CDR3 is TGTGCCAGCAGGAAAGACTATGGCTACACCTTC.